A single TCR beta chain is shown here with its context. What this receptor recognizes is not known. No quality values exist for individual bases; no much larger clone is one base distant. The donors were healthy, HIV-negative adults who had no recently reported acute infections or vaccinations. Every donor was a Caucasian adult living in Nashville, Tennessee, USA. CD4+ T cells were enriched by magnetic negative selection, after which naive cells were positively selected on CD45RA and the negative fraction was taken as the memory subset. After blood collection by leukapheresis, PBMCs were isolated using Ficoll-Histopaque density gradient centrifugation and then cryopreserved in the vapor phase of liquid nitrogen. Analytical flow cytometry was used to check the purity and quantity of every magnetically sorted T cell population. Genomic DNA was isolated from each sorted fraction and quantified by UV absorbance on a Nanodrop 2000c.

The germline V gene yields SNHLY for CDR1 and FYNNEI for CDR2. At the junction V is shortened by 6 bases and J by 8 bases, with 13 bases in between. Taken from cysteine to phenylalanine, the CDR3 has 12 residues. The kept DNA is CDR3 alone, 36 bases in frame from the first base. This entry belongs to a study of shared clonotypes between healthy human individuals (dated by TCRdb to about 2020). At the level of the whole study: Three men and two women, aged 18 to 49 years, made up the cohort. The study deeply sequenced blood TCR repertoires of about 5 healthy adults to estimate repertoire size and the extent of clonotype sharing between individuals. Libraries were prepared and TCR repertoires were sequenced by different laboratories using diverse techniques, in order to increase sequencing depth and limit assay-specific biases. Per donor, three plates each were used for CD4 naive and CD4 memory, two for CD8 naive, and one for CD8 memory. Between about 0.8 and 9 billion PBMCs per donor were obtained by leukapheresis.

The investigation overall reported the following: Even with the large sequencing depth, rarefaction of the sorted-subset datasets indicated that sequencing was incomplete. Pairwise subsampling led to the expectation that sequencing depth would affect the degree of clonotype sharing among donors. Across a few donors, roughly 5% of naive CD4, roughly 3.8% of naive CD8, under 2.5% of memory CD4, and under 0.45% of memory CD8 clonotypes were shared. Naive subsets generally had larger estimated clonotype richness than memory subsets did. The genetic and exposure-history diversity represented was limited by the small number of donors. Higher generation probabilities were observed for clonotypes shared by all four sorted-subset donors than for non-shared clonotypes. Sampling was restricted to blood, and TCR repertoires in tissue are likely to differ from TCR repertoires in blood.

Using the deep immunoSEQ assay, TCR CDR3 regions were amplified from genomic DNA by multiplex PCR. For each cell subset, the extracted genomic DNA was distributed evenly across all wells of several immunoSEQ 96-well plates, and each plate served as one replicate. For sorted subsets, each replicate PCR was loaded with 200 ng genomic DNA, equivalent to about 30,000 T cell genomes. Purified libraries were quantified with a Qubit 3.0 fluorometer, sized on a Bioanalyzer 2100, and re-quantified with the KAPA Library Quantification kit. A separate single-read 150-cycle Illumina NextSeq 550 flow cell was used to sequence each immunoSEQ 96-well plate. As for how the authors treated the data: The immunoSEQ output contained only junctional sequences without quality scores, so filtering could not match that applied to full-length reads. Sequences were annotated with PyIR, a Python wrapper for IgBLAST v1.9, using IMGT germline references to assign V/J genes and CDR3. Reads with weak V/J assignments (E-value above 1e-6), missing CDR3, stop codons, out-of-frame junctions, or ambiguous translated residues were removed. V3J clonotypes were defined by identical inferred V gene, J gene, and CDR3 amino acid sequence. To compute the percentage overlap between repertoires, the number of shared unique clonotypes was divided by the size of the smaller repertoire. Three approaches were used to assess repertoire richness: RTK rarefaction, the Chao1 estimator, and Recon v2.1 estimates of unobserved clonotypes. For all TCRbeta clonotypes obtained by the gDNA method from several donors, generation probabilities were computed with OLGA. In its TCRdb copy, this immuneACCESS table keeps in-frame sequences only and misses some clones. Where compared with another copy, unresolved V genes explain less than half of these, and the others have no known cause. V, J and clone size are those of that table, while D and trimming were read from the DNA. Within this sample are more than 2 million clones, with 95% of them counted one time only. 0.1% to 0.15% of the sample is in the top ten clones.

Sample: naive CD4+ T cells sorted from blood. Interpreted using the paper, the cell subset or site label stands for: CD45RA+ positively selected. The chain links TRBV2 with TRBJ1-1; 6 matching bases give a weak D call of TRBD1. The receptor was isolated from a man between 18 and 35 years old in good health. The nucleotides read TGTGCCAGCAGGGACAGCCTTAGAGAAGCTTTCTTT. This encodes CASRDSLREAFF.